This T cell receptor (beta chain) originates from a study of OX40 agonist ivuxolimab in advanced cancers. The overall study: Ivuxolimab, which patients received intravenously every 2 weeks, was dosed at 0.01 to 10 mg/kg. Partial responses occurred in Three dose-escalation patients, one with hepatocellular carcinoma and two with cutaneous melanoma. The diagnoses of dose-escalation patients were hepatocellular carcinoma, melanoma, renal cell or head and neck cancer.

The protocol was immunoSEQ multiplex PCR, while the TCRdb copy is restricted to in-frame clones and leaves out a portion. This table has under 75,000 clones, approximately 85% appearing once. Regarding the study as a whole: CD4+ and CD8+ blood T cells expanded clonally by week 6 at 0.1 to 3.0 mg/kg.

Trimming shortened V by 5 bases and J by 9 bases, and 17 bases separated the two germline ends. The CDR3 spans 13 residues. Germline lookup yields CDR1 GTSNPN and CDR2 SVGIG (reference sequence). In regard to this clone: The antigen is unknown.

The source was CD4+ or CD8+ T cells sorted from blood, collected in a trial of the OX40 agonist ivuxolimab. The J gene is TRBJ2-1, the V gene TRBV30; D is perhaps TRBD1 (6 bases). The origin of this receptor is an adult with an advanced solid tumor such as melanoma, head and neck, liver or kidney cancer. CDR3 protein: CAWSGQLVGEQFF. The DNA of the CDR3 is TGTGCCTGGTCTGGACAGCTGGTCGGTGAGCAGTTCTTC.